These 25 T cell receptor beta chains were sequenced from one sample in a study of HIV-infected patients and healthy controls. The repertoire came from unfractionated whole blood and reflected all unsorted peripheral T cells. About 480 ng RNA was reverse transcribed with alpha and beta constant-region primers. Separate chain-specific third strand synthesis with multiplexing indices produced the alpha and beta libraries. MiXCR, run by TCRdb on the 5' RACE reads, gives a single entry per CDR3 protein. Among about 6,000 distinct CDR3 sequences, approximately 10% were seen once, and the ten largest hold around 12%. The input for sequencing was blood, taken before antiretroviral therapy. These receptors were obtained from an adult with HIV infection.

This clonotype is medium-sized. The CDR3 is CASSLTPRYAIYEQYF. The CDR3 nucleotides read TGTGCCAGCAGTTTGACCCCGAGATATGCCATCTACGAGCAGTACTTC. This rearrangement joins TRBV28 to TRBJ2-7; no clear D. The CDR3 has 16 residues. CDR1 is MDHEN and CDR2 is SYDVKM in the germline V gene. The V end lost 3 bases, the J end lost 3 bases, and 18 bases lay between the germline ends.

Many counts were recorded for this clonotype. The chain couples TRBV7-9 to TRBJ2-1, with TRBD2 matching over 8 bases. The CDR3 runs to 16 residues. CDR1 is SEHNR and CDR2 is FQNEAQ in the germline V gene (reference sequence). Trimming took 0 bases from V and 0 from J; bases not matched to a gene: 1. The CDR3: CASSLASGDSYNEQFF. The CDR3 nucleotides are TGTGCCAGCAGCTTAGCTAGCGGGGACTCCTACAATGAGCAGTTCTTC.

The chain joins TRBV5-1 to TRBJ2-1; D perhaps matches TRBD2 (5 bases). CDR1 and CDR2 from the germline V gene are SGHRS and YFSETQ. There are 16 residues in the CDR3. V lost 4 bases, J lost 8 bases, and 22 bases lay in between. The chain's CDR3 is CASSPPMGSGYDEQFF. CDR3 bases: TGCGCCAGCAGCCCCCCCATGGGGAGTGGGTACGATGAGCAGTTCTTC.

Within the sample, this clonotype is medium-sized. This chain joins TRBV12-3 or TRBV12-4 and TRBJ2-7; a possible D gene is TRBD2 (7 bases). V was trimmed by 5 bases and J by 2 bases, leaving 10 bases between them. There are 13 residues in the CDR3. The CDR3 spells CASSRRGPYEQYF. Here the CDR3 DNA reads TGTGCCAGCAGTAGGCGGGGGCCCTACGAGCAGTACTTC.

Within the sample, this clonotype is medium-sized. The chain carries TRBV7-9 and TRBJ2-1; TRBD2 aligns across 11 bases. In germline, CDR1 is SEHNR, CDR2 FQNEAQ (reference sequence). The V segment lost 5 bases and the J segment 14 bases; nucleotides outside the gene matches: 5. The CDR3 spans 12 residues. The CDR3 region is CASSPGLAGKFF. CDR3 sequence (DNA): TGTGCCAGCAGCCCCGGACTAGCGGGCAAGTTCTTC.

This clonotype is medium-sized. This chain links TRBV19 with TRBJ1-5, with D uncertain. Germline loops: CDR1 LNHDA, CDR2 SQIVND (reference sequence). The CDR3 covers 12 residues. Trimming removed 5 bases from V and 9 bases from J, with 11 bases in between. CDR3 loop: CASSSNPLPQHF. CDR3 in DNA: TGTGCCAGTAGTTCGAACCCTCTGCCCCAGCATTTT.

This clonotype is labeled as medium-sized (0.01 to 0.1%). The chain combines TRBV6-5 with TRBJ2-1; 8 nucleotides match TRBD2. The V gene end was trimmed by 7 bases and the J gene end by 9 bases; junction bases not matched to a gene: 11. The CDR3 is 14 amino acids. Germline CDR1 and CDR2: MNHEY and SVGAGI. The CDR3 here is CASNPGGGKGEQFF. The CDR3, as DNA: TGTGCCAGCAACCCTGGCGGGGGGAAGGGTGAGCAGTTCTTC.

This clonotype was picked up many times. This sequence joins TRBV10-2 and TRBJ2-2, with a tentative D call TRBD1 (6 bases). Germline CDR1 reads WSHSY; CDR2 reads SAAADI. The CDR3 sequence is 14 residues long. V was shortened by 10 bases and J by 3 bases, with 15 bases between the two germline ends. DNA for the CDR3: TGCGCCACCAGACCACAGGGTTACACCGGGGAGCTGTTTTTT. It translates to CATRPQGYTGELFF.

V and J are TRBV9 and TRBJ1-1, with D unclear. Germline V lookup: CDR1 SGDLS, CDR2 YYNGEE. The germline V and J ends were trimmed by 0 bases and 2 bases, with 5 bases remaining between them. The CDR3 is 13 residues long. CDR3 protein: CASSVASNTEAFF. The CDR3 DNA is TGTGCCAGCAGCGTAGCCTCTAACACTGAAGCTTTCTTT.

This clonotype was seen ten or more times. The J gene is TRBJ1-5, the V gene TRBV3-1, with TRBD1 identical over 8 bases. This CDR3 has 15 residues. Germline assignment: CDR1 LGHDT and CDR2 YNNKEL (reference sequence). J lost 7 bases, V lost 0 bases, and 5 bases had no gene match. The CDR3 sequence is CASSQEAGGRQPQHF. The CDR3 region has the DNA TGTGCCAGCAGCCAAGAGGCAGGGGGCCGGCAGCCCCAGCATTTT.

This clonotype has at least ten counts. The rearrangement links TRBV7-2 to TRBJ2-1; D perhaps matches TRBD2 (5 bases). Germline assignment: CDR1 SGHTA and CDR2 FQGNSA. The CDR3 contains 12 residues. Trimming stripped 5 bases from V and 9 bases from J, with 11 bases between. The chain's CDR3 is CASSSTRREQFF. The CDR3 DNA reads TGTGCCAGCAGCAGTACTAGGCGTGAGCAGTTCTTC.

The V gene is TRBV6-1, the J gene TRBJ2-3; 12 nucleotides line up with TRBD2. Germline trimming cut 4 bases from V and 4 bases from J; bases unmatched to any gene: 0. The germline V gene has CDR1 MNHNS and CDR2 SASEGT. The CDR3 has 14 residues. The DNA for the CDR3 is TGTGCCAGCAGTGGGACTAGCGGGGCAGATACGCAGTATTTT. Its protein is CASSGTSGADTQYF.

This clonotype appeared once. This chain joins TRBV20-1 and TRBJ2-3, with 7 bases aligning to TRBD2. The CDR3 runs 14 residues. From germline, CDR1 is DFQATT and CDR2 SNEGSKA (reference sequence). J gave up 2 bases and V 4 bases, and 6 bases lay outside the gene matches. CDR3 nucleotides: TGCAGTGCTAACCAGCGGGGCCCCACAGATACGCAGTATTTT. Amino acids: CSANQRGPTDTQYF.

By sample fraction, this clonotype is medium-sized. This chain links TRBV6-6 with TRBJ1-1; TRBD1 matches 10 bases. CDR3 size: 19 residues. Germline trimming cut 6 bases from V and 1 base from J; bases unmatched to any gene: 17. Germline V gene data show CDR1 as MNHNY and CDR2 as SVGAGI (reference sequence). In nucleotides, the CDR3 is TGTGCCAGCAGCCTCCTCGGACAGGGGGTTCAGTCCCAGAACACTGAAGCTTTCTTT. It is translated as CASSLLGQGVQSQNTEAFF.

This clonotype is medium-sized. The chain employs TRBV27 and TRBJ1-6; tentative D call: TRBD1 (5 bases). V was clipped by 6 bases and J by 7 bases, with 16 bases between them. Germline lookup yields CDR1 MNHEY and CDR2 SMNVEV (reference sequence). CDR3 length: 15 amino acids. The CDR3 protein is CASRPLQAENSPLHF. DNA for the CDR3: TGTGCCAGCAGGCCACTACAGGCCGAGAATTCACCCCTCCACTTT.

By sample share, this clonotype is medium-sized. CDR3 in DNA: TGTGCCAGCCCGAGAGACAGGGCCAGGTCGGATACGCAGTATTTT. It yields the protein CASPRDRARSDTQYF. This chain connects TRBV4-2 to TRBJ2-3, with 7 positions matching TRBD1. The CDR3 consists of 15 residues. V lost 8 bases, J lost 6 bases, and 14 bases stayed unmatched. The germline gives CDR1 LGHNA, CDR2 YNFKEQ.

This clonotype is large (0.1 to 1%). The chain couples TRBV13 to TRBJ2-6, with D perhaps TRBD1 (5 bases). The CDR3 has 16 residues. The V and J ends lost 0 bases and 2 bases respectively, with 8 bases between them. Germline CDR1 is PRHDT and CDR2 is FYEKMQ (reference sequence). The CDR3 DNA is TGTGCCAGCAGCTTAGGTACCAGGGCTGGGGCCAACGTCCTGACTTTC. Translating it yields CASSLGTRAGANVLTF.

This clonotype was counted ten times or more. The J gene is TRBJ1-5, the V gene TRBV19; D might be TRBD1 (5 bases). CDR3 size: 14 residues. V shed 6 bases and J shed 6 bases, with 15 bases lying between them. Germline CDR1 LNHDA, CDR2 SQIVND (reference sequence). The CDR3 nucleotides read TGTGCCAGTAGCCTTATCGGAGGGGCTCAGCCCCAGCATTTT. It codes for CASSLIGGAQPQHF.

This clonotype came up many times. The V gene is TRBV6-6, the J gene TRBJ1-2, with 11 bases aligning to TRBD1. Trimming took 7 bases from V and 4 from J; bases not matched to a gene: 14. This CDR3 is 17 amino acids long. CDR1 MNHNY and CDR2 SVGAGI come from the germline V gene (reference sequence). CDR3 nucleotides: TGTGCCAGCATAGATCGGACAGGGGGCGCGTATAGCTATGGCTACACCTTC. Amino acids: CASIDRTGGAYSYGYTF.

In this sample, this clonotype is medium-sized. The V and J genes are TRBV5-5 and TRBJ2-3, with D unresolved. The V gene lost 6 bases and the J gene lost 1 base, with 12 bases spanning the gap. Germline V lookup: CDR1 SGHKS, CDR2 YYEKEE (reference sequence). The CDR3 runs 14 residues. CDR3 in amino acids: CASTPRSGTDTQYF. The CDR3 nucleotides are TGTGCCAGCACCCCCCGGAGCGGCACAGATACGCAGTATTTT.

This clonotype was seen repeatedly, ten times or more. The V and J genes are TRBV2 and TRBJ2-1; 9 positions agree with TRBD2. This CDR3 region has 15 residues. Germline V lookup: CDR1 SNHLY, CDR2 FYNNEI. V shed 3 bases, J shed 9 bases, and the junction held 9 bases outside the gene matches. CDR3 amino acids: CASSDLGGGAAEQFF. The CDR3, as DNA: TGTGCCAGCAGTGACCTTGGCGGGGGGGCCGCTGAGCAGTTCTTC.

The CDR3 DNA sequence: TGTGCCAGCAGTTCCCTGGAAAAAAGTGGCTACACCTTC. It yields the protein CASSSLEKSGYTF. V and J are TRBV6-5 and TRBJ1-2; D unclear. Deletions cut 4 bases from V and 7 bases from J, with 13 bases between. The CDR3 extends over 13 amino acids. Germline CDR1 reads MNHEY; CDR2 reads SVGAGI.

By its share, this clonotype is medium-sized. J is TRBJ2-7 and V is TRBV5-1; no clear D. The ends were cut back, 0 bases at V and 3 bases at J, with 7 bases in the middle. Germline V gene sequence: CDR1 SGHRS, CDR2 YFSETQ. The CDR3 totals 13 residues. The CDR3 nucleotides read TGCGCCAGCAGCTTGGAAGGCGGCTACGAGCAGTACTTC. This sequence encodes CASSLEGGYEQYF.

This clonotype has at least ten counts. As DNA, the CDR3 is TGCAGTGCTAGGGTTTCCGGGACCCAAAATGATTTCTTT. Translating gives CSARVSGTQNDFF. The rearrangement links TRBV20-1 to TRBJ1-1, with a possible D match to TRBD1 (5 bases). In germline, CDR1 is DFQATT, CDR2 SNEGSKA (reference sequence). CDR3 length: 13 amino acids. V lost 3 bases to trimming and J lost 13 bases, with 21 bases between them.

This clonotype was seen many times. The V gene is TRBV11-2, the J gene TRBJ2-5; D may be TRBD1 or TRBD2 (5 bases each). The CDR3 consists of 14 residues. V was cut by 3 bases and J by 5 bases, with 13 bases left in between. CDR1 SGHAT and CDR2 FQNNGV come from the germline V gene. CDR3: CASSLGTPLETQYF. The CDR3, as DNA: TGTGCCAGCAGCTTGGGGACCCCCTTGGAGACCCAGTACTTC.